This TCR beta chain was identified in a study of cytomegalovirus exposure and HLA in healthy donors. The PCR was carried out with 60 Vbeta primers and 13 Jbeta primers. Original processing methods: In a later analysis, 10 million to 11 million of approximately 86 million unique beta chains occurred in at least two donors. Repertoires were generated with immunoSEQ multiplex PCR, while TCRdb's copy carries only in-frame clones and drops some. That table supplies the V and J calls and clone size; D and trimming were determined from the DNA. The data show over 150,000 clones, 55% to 70% seen once. The V gene's germline CDR1 is LGHNA and CDR2 YSLEER. The CDR3 sequence is 15 residues long. V shed 4 bases, J shed 4 bases, and the junction held 3 bases outside the gene matches.

The clonotype originates from a woman between 35 and 50 years old in good health and CMV-seropositive. The chain uses TRBV4-3 and TRBJ2-2; TRBD1 matches at 10 bases. The specimen sequenced was PBMCs. The CDR3 loop reads CASSPRTGGTGELFF. The CDR3, as DNA: TGCGCCAGCAGCCCGAGGACAGGGGGCACCGGGGAGCTGTTTTTT.